What follows is one TCR beta chain and its context. The antigen is undetermined. The data were obtained in a study of graft-versus-host responses after intestinal transplantation. Study context: The study gave all recipients anti-thymocyte globulin induction, then tacrolimus and steroids for 2 to 3 years.

Findings and limits, study-wide: There were GvH clones found in recipient marrow, and some of them appeared first in ileum or blood. Peak circulating GvH clone levels tracked with early post-transplant HvG declines.

Graft tissue was processed to release intraepithelial and lamina propria lymphocytes. The CDR3 contains 15 residues. CDR1 is SGHRS, CDR2 YFSETQ, per germline. With V trimmed by 3 bases and J by 5 bases, 10 bases remained unmatched. Measured with immunoSEQ multiplex PCR; TCRdb has only the in-frame clones, and not every one. The sample consists of roughly 23,000 clones, around 78% of them appearing once. This TCR derives from a human patient who received an intestinal transplant, so some T cells may come from the graft donor. The specimen comprised ileum tissue, sampled 12 days after intestinal transplant. V usage is TRBV5-1 and J usage is TRBJ2-7; 8 positions match TRBD1. Written as DNA, the CDR3 is TGCGCCAGCAGCTCCCGACAGGGGATCCTCCACGAGCAGTACTTC. Translating gives CASSSRQGILHEQYF.